Listed below are T cell receptor beta chains from one sample, sequenced in a study of regulatory T cells in long-lasting Graves disease. TCRdb passed the multiplex PCR reads through MiXCR, listing each CDR3 protein once. In the table there are about 430,000 distinct CDR3 sequences, 21% of which are singletons. Sequencing was performed on peripheral blood mononuclear cells (PBMCs), taken when the disease was refractory, from a patient treated with antithyroid drugs. Every receptor here comes from a female donor with Graves disease. CDR3s include the opening cysteine and the closing phenylalanine or tryptophan. Each record gives: V gene, J gene, clone size, D gene, CDR3 protein, CDR3 DNA. A D gene is named only where the DNA matches it firmly. Clone size appears in some rows only: once, few, many, or a class for an expanded clone.

>TRBV6-1|TRBJ2-7|few|-
CASSMGLTGSGEQYF
TGTGCCAGCAGTATGGGACTGACGGGAAGTGGCGAGCAGTACTTC
>TRBV7-8|TRBJ2-7|few|-
CASSLGLEAVSSYEQYF
TGTGCCAGCAGCTTAGGTTTAGAGGCCGTAAGCTCCTACGAGCAGTACTTC
>TRBV11-2|TRBJ2-7|many|-
CASSQGLVYEQYF
TGTGCCAGCAGCCAGGGACTGGTCTACGAGCAGTACTTC
>TRBV28|TRBJ1-2|many|-
CASSFDSANYGYTF
TGTGCCAGCAGTTTTGACAGTGCAAACTATGGCTACACCTTC
>TRBV28|TRBJ2-1|many|TRBD1
CASSSTGGSYNEQFF
TGTGCCAGCAGTTCGACAGGGGGGTCCTACAATGAGCAGTTCTTC
>TRBV20-1|TRBJ2-7|many|TRBD2
CSAGGGSGSDEQYF
TGCAGTGCTGGGGGGGGGAGCGGGAGCGACGAGCAGTACTTC
>TRBV5-5|TRBJ1-5|many|TRBD1
CASSLQGGEQPQHF
TGCGCCAGCAGCCTACAGGGGGGGGAGCAGCCCCAGCATTTT
>TRBV3-1|TRBJ2-5|many|TRBD2
CASSQDSGSETQYF
TGTGCCAGCAGCCAAGATAGCGGGAGCGAGACCCAGTACTTC
>TRBV7-9|TRBJ2-7|-|-
CASSVEVNEQYF
TGTGCCAGCAGCGTGGAGGTAAACGAGCAGTACTTC
>TRBV12-3/TRBV12-4|TRBJ2-7|many|TRBD2
CASSLTSGRDAYEQYF
TGTGCCAGCAGTCTTACTAGCGGGAGGGACGCCTACGAGCAGTACTTC
>TRBV5-5|TRBJ2-7|many|TRBD1
CASSGSGTGGYEQYF
TGTGCCAGCAGCGGTTCCGGGACAGGGGGCTACGAGCAGTACTTC
>TRBV27|TRBJ2-7|few|-
CASSLRDRSSYEQYF
TGTGCCAGCAGTCTTCGGGACCGATCCTCCTACGAGCAGTACTTC
>TRBV12-3/TRBV12-4|TRBJ1-5|many|TRBD1
CASSLAGTGGRISNQPQHF
TGTGCCAGCAGTTTAGCCGGGACAGGGGGTCGGATTAGCAATCAGCCCCAGCATTTT
>TRBV5-4|TRBJ2-5|few|TRBD2
CASSPPGSGRLAETQYF
TGTGCCAGCAGCCCACCGGGTAGCGGGAGGTTGGCAGAGACCCAGTACTTC
>TRBV28|TRBJ2-6|-|-
CASSSYAEGANVLTF
TGTGCCAGCAGTTCCTACGCCGAGGGGGCCAACGTCCTGACTTTC
>TRBV7-9|TRBJ1-2|many|TRBD1
CASSLARDRAGGYTF
TGTGCCAGCAGCTTAGCGCGGGACAGGGCTGGGGGCTACACCTTC
>TRBV11-1|TRBJ2-2|many|-
CASSLDRTTGELFF
TGTGCCAGCAGCTTAGACCGGACCACCGGGGAGCTGTTTTTT
>TRBV28|TRBJ2-7|few|TRBD2
CASSLISSGRGEQYF
TGTGCCAGCAGTTTAATTTCTAGCGGGAGAGGCGAGCAGTACTTC
>TRBV7-2|TRBJ2-5|many|-
CASSLGHAAETQYF
TGTGCCAGCAGCTTAGGGCACGCGGCAGAGACCCAGTACTTC
>TRBV12-3/TRBV12-4|TRBJ1-1|many|-
CASSLSSNAEAFF
TGTGCCAGCAGTTTGAGCTCGAACGCTGAAGCTTTCTTT
>TRBV7-9|TRBJ2-5|many|TRBD1
CASSSYGDRQETQYF
TGTGCCAGCAGCTCATATGGGGACAGGCAAGAGACCCAGTACTTC
>TRBV24-1|TRBJ2-6|many|TRBD1
CATSDHRGSFSGANVLTF
TGTGCCACCAGTGATCACAGGGGATCTTTCTCTGGGGCCAACGTCCTGACTTTC
>TRBV24-1|TRBJ1-5|-|-
CATSAGRGKINQPQHF
TGTGCCACCAGTGCTGGTAGAGGAAAAATTAATCAGCCCCAGCATTTT
>TRBV7-2|TRBJ2-7|-|TRBD1
CASSPAVGGAYEQYF
TGTGCCAGCAGCCCCGCGGTAGGGGGCGCGTACGAGCAGTACTTC
>TRBV6-1|TRBJ1-2|many|-
CASGLTRSYGYTF
TGTGCCAGCGGATTAACTCGAAGCTATGGCTACACCTTC
>TRBV20-1|TRBJ2-7|few|TRBD2
CSALADSSYEQYF
TGCAGCGCTCTAGCGGATTCCTCCTACGAGCAGTACTTC
>TRBV9|TRBJ2-1|-|TRBD2
CASSPRAAGDLEQFF
TGTGCCAGCAGCCCCAGGGCGGCGGGAGATCTTGAGCAGTTCTTC
>TRBV28|TRBJ1-1|-|-
CASTGIPPRGRVMNTEAFF
TGTGCCAGCACCGGCATCCCCCCGCGGGGGAGGGTGATGAACACTGAAGCTTTCTTT
>TRBV15|TRBJ2-5|-|TRBD1
CATSRTGDTPQESNQYF
TGTGCCACCAGCCGGACAGGGGACACCCCCCAAGAGTCGAACCAGTACTTC
>TRBV24-1|TRBJ1-1|few|TRBD1
CATSESGTASEAFF
TGTGCCACCAGTGAGTCCGGGACAGCCTCTGAAGCTTTCTTT
>TRBV3-1|TRBJ2-7|many|-
CASSQDGYEQYF
TGTGCCAGCAGCCAAGATGGATACGAGCAGTACTTC
>TRBV15|TRBJ2-2|-|-
CATSRYPGPRGTGELFF
TGTGCCACCAGCAGATACCCGGGACCACGGGGCACCGGGGAGCTGTTTTTT
>TRBV20-1|TRBJ2-2|few|TRBD2
CSARAVSGGNTGELFF
TGCAGTGCCCGGGCGGTTAGCGGGGGAAACACCGGGGAGCTGTTTTTT
>TRBV19|TRBJ2-4|-|-
CASTLFNGGIQYF
TGTGCCAGTACCCTCTTCAATGGAGGGATTCAGTACTTC
>TRBV7-2|TRBJ2-4|-|TRBD2
CASSLGFAGGAKNIQYF
TGTGCCAGCAGCTTAGGTTTTGCGGGAGGGGCCAAAAACATTCAGTACTTC
>TRBV7-2|TRBJ2-5|many|-
CASSSPGPKPETQYF
TGTGCCAGCAGCTCACCGGGACCCAAACCGGAGACCCAGTACTTC
>TRBV27|TRBJ2-7|few|TRBD1
CASGDTDRVGEQYF
TGTGCCAGCGGGGACACGGACAGGGTCGGCGAGCAGTACTTC
>TRBV7-9|TRBJ1-1|-|-
CASTWSTEAFF
TGTGCCAGCACCTGGAGCACTGAAGCTTTCTTT
>TRBV20-1|TRBJ2-3|few|-
CSARGLAGTQYF
TGCAGTGCTAGAGGGCTGGCAGGTACGCAGTATTTT
>TRBV20-1|TRBJ2-2|many|-
CSAHLRGGGVGELFF
TGCAGTGCCCACCTCAGGGGTGGAGGTGTCGGGGAGCTGTTTTTT
>TRBV28|TRBJ1-4|many|-
CASSLYPERTTNEKLFF
TGTGCCAGCAGTTTATATCCAGAACGGACAACTAATGAAAAACTGTTTTTT
>TRBV27|TRBJ1-6|many|-
CASSPRRSYNSPLHF
TGTGCCAGCAGTCCCAGACGGAGCTATAATTCACCCCTCCACTTT
>TRBV6-2/TRBV6-3|TRBJ2-7|many|-
CASSYHVSIYEQYF
TGTGCCAGCAGTTATCATGTGTCTATATACGAGCAGTACTTC
>TRBV7-2|TRBJ2-2|-|TRBD2
CASRYGLAVNTGELFF
TGTGCCAGCAGATACGGACTAGCGGTGAACACCGGGGAGCTGTTTTTT
>TRBV2|TRBJ2-6|-|-
CASPTDTSGANVLTF
TGTGCCAGCCCCACAGATACCTCTGGGGCCAACGTCCTGACTTTC
>TRBV25-1|TRBJ2-5|-|-
CASSPIPTHKGGVGVSETQYF
TGTGCCAGCAGTCCCATACCAACACATAAAGGTGGAGTGGGTGTTTCGGAGACCCAGTACTTC
>TRBV28|TRBJ2-1|many|-
CASRGTADNEQFF
TGTGCCAGTCGCGGAACAGCCGACAATGAGCAGTTCTTC
>TRBV28|TRBJ1-2|few|TRBD1
CAITDRAYGYTF
TGTGCCATTACTGACAGGGCCTATGGCTACACCTTC
>TRBV2|TRBJ2-2|few|TRBD2
CASSGSGGSNTGELFF
TGTGCCAGCAGTGGTTCGGGAGGATCGAACACCGGGGAGCTGTTTTTT
>TRBV28|TRBJ2-7|many|TRBD2
CASTQASGFLSYEQYF
TGTGCCAGCACCCAGGCTAGCGGCTTTCTATCCTACGAGCAGTACTTC
>TRBV7-8|TRBJ1-4|-|TRBD1
CASSAQGLPNEKLFF
TGTGCCAGCAGCGCACAGGGGTTACCTAATGAAAAACTGTTTTTT
>TRBV6-1|TRBJ2-7|many|-
CASSREPTYEQYF
TGTGCCAGCAGTCGGGAGCCCACCTACGAGCAGTACTTC
>TRBV2|TRBJ2-7|many|-
CASGVREQYF
TGTGCCAGCGGGGTACGCGAGCAGTACTTC
>TRBV7-9|TRBJ2-3|-|TRBD1
CASSLPGTGRTDTQYF
TGTGCCAGCAGCCTCCCAGGGACAGGGCGCACAGATACGCAGTATTTT